This TCR beta chain was recovered during a study of T cell repertoires in cytomegalovirus infection. Notes on the study in general: Accumulated public TCR beta family frequency recognized individuals carrying CMV together with the relevant HLA.

As to this clonotype: Antigen unknown.

TCRdb redid the calling of the reads with MiXCR, one entry per CDR3 protein. Of 200,000 to 250,000 distinct CDR3 sequences in the sample, 20% to 25% were seen once. Germline V gene sequence: CDR1 SNHLY, CDR2 FYNNEI. The CDR3 runs to 13 residues. Trimming removed 1 base at V and 7 bases at J, with 11 bases between. Sequenced input: CD8+ T cells from PBMCs. The V call is TRBV2, the J call TRBJ2-7; TRBD2 might be the D (5 bases). This receptor was taken from a human donor in good health (CMV status not recorded). Some clones in this sample may be carry-over from other donors' samples. The CDR3: CASSEDRGWEQYF. The CDR3 bases are TGTGCCAGCAGTGAAGATCGGGGATGGGAGCAGTACTTC.